The clone carrying this TCR beta chain was found many times. The sample comes from a study of Graves' ophthalmopathy and Graves' hyperthyroidism. In the study overall: The collection of peripheral blood took place at initial diagnosis, before any treatment.

As the template, RNA transcripts were used to amplify TCR beta CDR3 regions. Amplification began with first-round RT-PCR using HTBI primers, then second-round multiplex PCR was performed. MiXCR, run by TCRdb on the multiplex PCR reads, gives a single entry per CDR3 protein. Here the sample spans hundreds of thousands of distinct CDR3 sequences, around a fifth being singletons. Germline loops: CDR1 DFQATT, CDR2 SNEGSKA (reference sequence). V was clipped by 6 bases and J by 4 bases, with 19 bases between them. The CDR3 sequence is 14 residues long. Eligible hyperthyroidism cases comprised new diagnoses of under 2 months' duration in individuals aged 18 to 65.

The sample comprised peripheral blood. This chain uses TRBV20-1 with TRBJ2-7; a possible D gene is TRBD1 (6 bases). The TCR sequence derives from a woman between 18 and 29 years old with stable Graves' hyperthyroidism. Some clones in this sample may be carry-over from other donors' samples. The CDR3 is CSAEPPGHRYEQYF. As DNA, the CDR3 is TGCAGTGCAGAACCCCCGGGACATCGATACGAGCAGTACTTC.